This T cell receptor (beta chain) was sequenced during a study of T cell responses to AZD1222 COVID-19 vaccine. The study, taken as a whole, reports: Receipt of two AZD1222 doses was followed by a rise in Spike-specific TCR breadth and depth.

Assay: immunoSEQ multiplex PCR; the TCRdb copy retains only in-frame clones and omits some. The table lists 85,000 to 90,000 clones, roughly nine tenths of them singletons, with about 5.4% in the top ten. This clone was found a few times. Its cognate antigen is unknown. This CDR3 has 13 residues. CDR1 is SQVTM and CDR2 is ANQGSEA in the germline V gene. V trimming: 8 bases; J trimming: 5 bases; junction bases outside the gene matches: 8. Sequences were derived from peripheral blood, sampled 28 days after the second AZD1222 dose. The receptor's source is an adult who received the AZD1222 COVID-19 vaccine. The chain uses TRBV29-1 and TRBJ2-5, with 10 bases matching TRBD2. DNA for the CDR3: TGCAGCTTGTCTAGCGGGGGTGGGGAGACCCAGTACTTC. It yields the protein CSLSSGGGETQYF.